Here is one TCR beta chain with its context. What this receptor recognizes is not known. No much larger clonotype is one base removed from it; base qualities were not supplied. The data derive from a study of blood T cell repertoires in COVID-19 (dated by TCRdb to between 2020 and 2021). Broadly, across the study: Samples covering the acute and convalescent phases of COVID-19 were provided by collaborators in the United States, Italy and Spain. The material from the prospective study consisted of cDNA or gDNA derived from T cells, B-cell-depleted T cells, or PBMCs. Subjects who had been exposed to COVID-19, were actively infected with it, or had recovered from it provided the deeply sampled blood TCRbeta repertoires that made up the dataset. The repertoires were made available in a free public database intended to serve as a resource for research on the immune response to SARS-CoV-2. Samples were obtained from the ongoing ImmuneRACE study (first 160 participants) and from 1,200 or so subjects provided by 6 global collaborators. Nearly every sample came with metadata listing a de-identified subject ID, COVID-19 status, age in years and sex. Where HLA class I and class II types were available, the types were taken from metadata supplied by the sample provider, not from assay-based typing. Overall results and qualifications from the work: The quantity of clinical and demographic metadata differed by source and by participant and was supplied without curation.

TCRbeta CDR3 regions were amplified from genomic DNA using the immunoSEQ Assay, a bias-controlled multiplex PCR. Per the original workflow: The number of nucleated cells in each sample was estimated by amplification of reference gene primers within the assay. To quantify the absolute abundance of each unique TCRbeta CDR3 rearrangement, sequence reads were collapsed and filtered. Productive Simpson clonality was computed per sample as the square root of Simpson's diversity index over productive rearrangements. Here the immuneACCESS table is served through TCRdb, limited to in-frame sequences with V and J called. Missing clones are a known gap in these copies; in checked studies unresolved V genes cover under half, and the rest lacks a known reason. Clonal size and the V and J genes are those of that table, whereas D and trimming came from the DNA. This sample has 120,000 to 150,000 clones in its table, and over 75% of those were observed once. The ten largest clones represent roughly 4.7% of the sample.

CDR1 and CDR2 are read off the germline V gene as SGHVS and FNYEAQ. The V end gives up 6 bases and the J end 5 bases, leaving 5 bases in the junction not matched to a gene. From its cysteine to its phenylalanine, the CDR3 spans 15 amino acids. Only the CDR3 region is kept as DNA, spanning 45 bases read in frame from base 1. The collaborating institutions used their own protocols to collect whole blood in K2EDTA tubes. For TCRbeta analysis, collaborator samples were shipped as frozen whole blood, as isolated PBMCs, or as DNA extracted from either sample type. Recombination joined TRBV7-6 with TRBJ1-3, and 12 junctional nucleotides match TRBD1. Sequencing was carried out using peripheral blood. The TCR sequence derives from a woman aged 45-60 years with acute or convalescent COVID-19. The CDR3 loop reads CASRPGQGARNTIYF. The sequence in DNA is TGTGCCAGCAGACCGGGACAGGGGGCGAGAAACACCATATATTTT.